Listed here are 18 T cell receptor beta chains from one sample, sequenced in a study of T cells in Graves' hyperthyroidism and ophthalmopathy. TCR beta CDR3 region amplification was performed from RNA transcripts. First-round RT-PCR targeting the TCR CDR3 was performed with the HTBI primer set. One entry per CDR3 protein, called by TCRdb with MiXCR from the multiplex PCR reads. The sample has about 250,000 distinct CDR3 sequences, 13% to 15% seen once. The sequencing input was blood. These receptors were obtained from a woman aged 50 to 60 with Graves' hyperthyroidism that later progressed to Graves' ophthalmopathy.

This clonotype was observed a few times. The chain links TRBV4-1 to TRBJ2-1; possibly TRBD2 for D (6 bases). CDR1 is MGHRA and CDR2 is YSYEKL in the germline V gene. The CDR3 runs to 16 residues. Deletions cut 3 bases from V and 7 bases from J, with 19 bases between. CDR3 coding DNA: TGCGCCAGCAGCCAGCCCGTTCGGACTACCGAAAATGAGCAGTTCTTC. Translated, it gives CASSQPVRTTENEQFF.

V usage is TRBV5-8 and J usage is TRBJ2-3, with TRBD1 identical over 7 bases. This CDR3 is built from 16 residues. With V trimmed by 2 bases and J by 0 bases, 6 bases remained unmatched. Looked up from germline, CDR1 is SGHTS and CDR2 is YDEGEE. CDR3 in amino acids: CASSFGHRGSTDTQYF. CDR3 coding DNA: TGTGCCAGCAGCTTTGGCCACAGGGGTAGCACAGATACGCAGTATTTT.

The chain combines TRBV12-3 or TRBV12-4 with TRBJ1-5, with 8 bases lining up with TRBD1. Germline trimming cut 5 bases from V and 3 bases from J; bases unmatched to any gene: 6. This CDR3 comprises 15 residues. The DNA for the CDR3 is TGTGCCAGCAGTCCAGACAGGGGCAACAATCAGCCCCAGCATTTT. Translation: CASSPDRGNNQPQHF.

CDR3 amino acids: CASSQSGEQFF. CDR3 bases: TGTGCCAGCAGCCAATCGGGTGAGCAGTTCTTC. The rearrangement uses TRBV16 and TRBJ2-1; D uncertain. V lost 0 bases and J 9 bases, leaving 3 bases between the germline ends. CDR1 is KGHSY and CDR2 is FQNENV in the germline V gene. This CDR3 is built from 11 residues. The entire variable domain, with the rest obtained from reference TRBV16 and TRBJ2-1, is as follows: GEEVAQTPKHLVRGEGQKAKLYCAPIKGHSYVFWYQQVLKNEFKFLISFQNENVFDETGMPKERFSAKCLPNSPCSLEIQATKLEDSAVYFCASSQSGEQFFGPGTRLTVL.

The CDR3 sequence: CSAGTPQETQYF. The CDR3 DNA reads as TGCAGTGCCGGGACACCCCAAGAGACCCAGTACTTC. This chain connects TRBV20-1 to TRBJ2-5, with a tentative D call TRBD1 (6 bases). Trimming pared 6 bases from V and 1 base from J, leaving 9 bases between. Germline CDR1 DFQATT, CDR2 SNEGSKA (reference sequence). The CDR3 loop spans 12 amino acids.

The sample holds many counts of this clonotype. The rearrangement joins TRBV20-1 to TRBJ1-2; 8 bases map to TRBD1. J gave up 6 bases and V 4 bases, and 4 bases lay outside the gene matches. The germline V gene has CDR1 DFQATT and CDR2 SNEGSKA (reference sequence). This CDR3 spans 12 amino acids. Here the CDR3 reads CSATSGQDGYTF. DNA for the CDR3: TGCAGTGCTACGTCGGGACAGGATGGCTACACCTTC.

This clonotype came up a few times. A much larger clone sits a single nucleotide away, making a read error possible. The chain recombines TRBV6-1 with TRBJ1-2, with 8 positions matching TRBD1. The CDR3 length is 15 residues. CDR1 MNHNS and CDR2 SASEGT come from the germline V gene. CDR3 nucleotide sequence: TGTGCCAGCAGTGAAGCTAGGACAGGGATCTATGGCTACGCCTTC. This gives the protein CASSEARTGIYGYAF.

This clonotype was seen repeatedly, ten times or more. CDR3 amino acids: CASSLGYNQPQHF. In DNA form, the CDR3 reads TGCGCCAGCAGCTTGGGGTACAATCAGCCCCAGCATTTT. V and J are TRBV5-1 and TRBJ1-5; D not resolved. The CDR3 runs 13 residues. Germline V gene lookup returns CDR1 SGHRS and CDR2 YFSETQ. V lost 0 bases and J lost 3, with 4 bases in between.

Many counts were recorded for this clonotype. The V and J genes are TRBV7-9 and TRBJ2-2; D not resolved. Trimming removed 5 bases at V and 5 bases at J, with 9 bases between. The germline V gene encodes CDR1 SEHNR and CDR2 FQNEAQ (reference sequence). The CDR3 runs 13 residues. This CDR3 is CASSPSTTGELFF. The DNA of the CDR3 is TGTGCCAGCAGCCCTAGTACAACCGGGGAGCTGTTTTTT. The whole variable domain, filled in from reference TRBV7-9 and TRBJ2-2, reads DTGVSQNPRHKITKRGQNVTFRCDPISEHNRLYWYRQTLGQGPEFLTYFQNEAQLEKSRLLSDRFSAERPKGSFSTLEIQRTEQGDSAMYLCASSPSTTGELFFGEGSRLTVL.

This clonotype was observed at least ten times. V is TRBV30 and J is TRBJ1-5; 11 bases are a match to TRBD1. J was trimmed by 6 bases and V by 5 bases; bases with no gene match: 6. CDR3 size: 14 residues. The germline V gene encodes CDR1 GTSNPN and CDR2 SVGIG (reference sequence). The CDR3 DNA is TGTGCCTGGGACAGGACAGGGGGCTTTCAGCCCCAGCATTTT. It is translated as CAWDRTGGFQPQHF.

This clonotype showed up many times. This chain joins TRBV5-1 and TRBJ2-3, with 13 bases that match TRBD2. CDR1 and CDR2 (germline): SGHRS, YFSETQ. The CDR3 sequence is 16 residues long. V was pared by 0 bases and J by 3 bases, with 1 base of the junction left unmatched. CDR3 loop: CASSLGTSGRTDTQYF. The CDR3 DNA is TGCGCCAGCAGCTTGGGGACTAGCGGGAGAACAGATACGCAGTATTTT.

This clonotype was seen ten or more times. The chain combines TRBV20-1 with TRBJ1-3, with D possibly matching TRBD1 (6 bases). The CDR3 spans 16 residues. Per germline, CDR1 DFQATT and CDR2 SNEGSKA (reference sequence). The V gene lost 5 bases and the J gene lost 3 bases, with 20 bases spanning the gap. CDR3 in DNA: TGCAGTGCTGCGGACAGAATCAGTGAAGGTGGAAACACCATATATTTT. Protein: CSAADRISEGGNTIYF.

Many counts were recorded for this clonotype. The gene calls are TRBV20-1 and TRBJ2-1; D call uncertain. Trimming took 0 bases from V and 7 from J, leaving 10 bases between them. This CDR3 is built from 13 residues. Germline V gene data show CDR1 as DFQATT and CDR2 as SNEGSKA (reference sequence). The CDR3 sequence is CSARDPLGNEQFF. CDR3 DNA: TGCAGTGCTAGAGATCCTCTTGGAAATGAGCAGTTCTTC.

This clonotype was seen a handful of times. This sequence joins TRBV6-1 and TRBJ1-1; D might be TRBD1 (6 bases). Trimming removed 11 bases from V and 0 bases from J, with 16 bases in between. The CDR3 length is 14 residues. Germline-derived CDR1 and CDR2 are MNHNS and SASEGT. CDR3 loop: CAPGGAGMNTEAFF. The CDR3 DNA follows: TGTGCCCCTGGGGGGGCAGGCATGAACACTGAAGCTTTCTTT.

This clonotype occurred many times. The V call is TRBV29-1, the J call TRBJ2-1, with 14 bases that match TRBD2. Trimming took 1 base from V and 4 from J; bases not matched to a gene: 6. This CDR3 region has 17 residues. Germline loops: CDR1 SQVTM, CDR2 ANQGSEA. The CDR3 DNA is TGCAGCGTTGAAGGGACTAGCGGGAGGCCCCCTTACAATGAGCAGTTCTTC. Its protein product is CSVEGTSGRPPYNEQFF.

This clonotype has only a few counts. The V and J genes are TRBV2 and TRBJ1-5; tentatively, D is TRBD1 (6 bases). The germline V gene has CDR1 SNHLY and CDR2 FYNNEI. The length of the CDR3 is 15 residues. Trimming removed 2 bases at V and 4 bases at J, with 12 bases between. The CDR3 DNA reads TGTGCCAGCAGTGAATCGACAGGAGGGAATCAGCCCCAGCATTTT. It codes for CASSESTGGNQPQHF.

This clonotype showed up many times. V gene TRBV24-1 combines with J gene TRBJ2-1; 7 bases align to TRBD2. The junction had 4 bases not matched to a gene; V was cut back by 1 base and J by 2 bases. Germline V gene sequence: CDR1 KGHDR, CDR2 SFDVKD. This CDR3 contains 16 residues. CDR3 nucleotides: TGTGCCACCAGTGATTTTGCGGGAGCTCCCTACAATGAGCAGTTCTTC. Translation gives CATSDFAGAPYNEQFF.

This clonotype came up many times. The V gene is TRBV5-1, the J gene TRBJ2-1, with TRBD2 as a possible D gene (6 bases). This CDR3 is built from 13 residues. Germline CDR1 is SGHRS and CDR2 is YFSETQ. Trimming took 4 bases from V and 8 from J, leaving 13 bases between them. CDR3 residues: CASSARDSDEQFF. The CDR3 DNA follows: TGCGCCAGCAGCGCCCGGGACTCTGATGAGCAGTTCTTC. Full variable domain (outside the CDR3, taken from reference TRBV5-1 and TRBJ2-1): KAGVTQTPRYLIKTRGQQVTLSCSPISGHRSVSWYQQTPGQGLQFLFEYFSETQRNKGNFPGRFSGRQFSNSRSEMNVSTLELGDSALYLCASSARDSDEQFFGPGTRLTVL.